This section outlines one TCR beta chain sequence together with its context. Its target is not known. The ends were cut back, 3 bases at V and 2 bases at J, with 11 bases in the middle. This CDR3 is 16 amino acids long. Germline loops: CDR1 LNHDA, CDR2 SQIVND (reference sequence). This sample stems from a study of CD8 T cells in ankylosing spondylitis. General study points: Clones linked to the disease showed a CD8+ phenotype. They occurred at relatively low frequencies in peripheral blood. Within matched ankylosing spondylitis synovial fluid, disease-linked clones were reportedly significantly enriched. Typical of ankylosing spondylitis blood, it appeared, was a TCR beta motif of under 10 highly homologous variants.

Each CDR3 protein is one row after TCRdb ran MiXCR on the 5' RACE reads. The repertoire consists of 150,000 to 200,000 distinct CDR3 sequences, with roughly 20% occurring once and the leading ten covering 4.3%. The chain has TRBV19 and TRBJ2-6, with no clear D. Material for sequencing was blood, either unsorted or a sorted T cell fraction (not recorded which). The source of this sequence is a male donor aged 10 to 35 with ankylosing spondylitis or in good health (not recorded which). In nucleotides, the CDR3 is TGTGCCAGTAGTATCCCTTGGTTAACTGGGGCCAACGTCCTGACTTTC. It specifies CASSIPWLTGANVLTF.